This T cell receptor (beta chain) was identified in a study of siplizumab effects on memory and regulatory T cells. Regarding the study as a whole: The naive T cell population seemed more diverse than memory cells and seemed a major contributor to the alloresponse. Siplizumab cultures yielded proliferating Tregs whose suppressive function was not confirmed.

In the case of this clone: The antigen is not known.

CDR1 LNHDA and CDR2 SQIVND come from the germline V gene (reference sequence). J lost 2 bases, V lost 3 bases, and 5 bases had no gene match. The CDR3 is 15 amino acids. Libraries were prepared by immunoSEQ multiplex PCR; TCRdb keeps only in-frame clonotypes and omits some of them. Altogether roughly 56,000 clones are present, approximately 95% being singletons, with the ten largest covering about 40%. Sample: CD8+ T cells sorted from blood. J is TRBJ2-7 and V is TRBV19; 9 bases are a match to TRBD2. The receptor was derived from a human donor in good health. CDR3 coding DNA: TGTGCCAGTAGTATGTCAGCGGGAGGCGCCTACGAGCAGTACTTC. It codes for CASSMSAGGAYEQYF.